One T cell receptor (beta chain) is described in this entry. Its antigen is unknown. Per-nucleotide qualities are absent, and no much larger clonotype sits a single base away. TCR beta CDR3 regions were amplified from genomic DNA with the immunoSEQ v3 hsTCRB kit using bias-controlled multiplex PCR. TCR libraries were sequenced on an Illumina NextSeq 500 to about 2 million read pairs for survey level or about 5-6.5 million for deep level. Processing in the source paper ran as follows. Clonality was reported by immunoSEQ Analyzer software, which also assigned V, D and J genes and filtered out non-productive sequences. Repertoires were compared by productive Simpson clonality and by the Morisita overlap index of productive TRB rearrangements between infused TIL and blood. Absolute clonotype counts in blood were estimated by multiplying the lymphocyte count by the CD3+ fraction and by the productive frequency of the clone. Entries here come from immuneACCESS through TCRdb and include only in-frame sequences with V and J called. Some clones fail to appear in such tables; in the studies checked, an unresolved V gene covers under half of the shortfall, and the cause of the remainder is unknown. V and J calls and clone size are copied from that table; D and trimming were computed from the DNA. Present in this sample are tens of thousands of clones, approximately 70% of which were seen just once. The ten largest clones capture nearly 2% of the sample.

V and J lose 0 bases and 0 bases, and a span of 13 bases separates them. In the germline V gene, CDR1 corresponds to SGHDT and CDR2 to YYEEEE. Inclusive of the bounding cysteine and phenylalanine, the CDR3 is 16 residues long. Only the CDR3 part of the read is kept: 48 bases, read in frame from the first base. This sample was taken from a study of TIL therapy for anti-PD-1-resistant metastatic lung cancer listed by TCRdb under 2021. A note on the overall study: Tumors were harvested prior to any PD-1/PD-L1 blockade, after which nivolumab was administered to patients, and lymphodepletion, expanded TIL infusion and IL-2 were given to patients who progressed. Among the enrolled patients, the median age was roughly 50 years (range roughly 35-80), and the median tumor PD-L1 proportion score was about 6%. The cohort was predominantly lung adenocarcinoma, with several EGFR-mutant and two ALK-rearranged tumors, and half of patients were current or former smokers. A median non-synonymous tumor mutation burden of approximately 1.5 mutations per megabase was determined across the cohort by whole-exome sequencing. Tumor and peripheral blood T cell receptor beta sequencing was used to track clonotypes across tumor, expanded TIL product and serial blood samples. Results the study describes overall, beyond this receptor: The study protocol defined all tumor marker inferences as exploratory. Because the cohort was highly selected, with more treatment-naive, never-smoker and oncogene-addicted patients than is typical, generalizability is limited. Infused TIL clonotypes partially replaced the baseline peripheral repertoire then decayed over months, with no apparent association between persistence and response.

In the paper's terms, the time point label means: pre-treatment sample, taken before nivolumab and TIL therapy. Adults with stage 4 NSCLC were enrolled from October 2017 to January 2020 in a dual-center phase I trial. Samples were obtained from a single-arm, open-label phase I trial in which tumor-infiltrating lymphocyte therapy with nivolumab was evaluated in advanced non-small cell lung cancer. Blood mononuclear cells from EDTA tubes were separated on a Ficoll gradient and snap-frozen as pellets, and DNA was extracted from the cells using a Qiagen mini-prep kit. The V and J genes are TRBV5-6 and TRBJ2-7; perhaps TRBD2 is the D gene, with 5 bases matching. Specimen: blood, collected at baseline. This clonotype was obtained from a person between 25 and 79 years old with non-small cell lung cancer. The base sequence is TGTGCCAGCAGCTTGGCTAGCAAGGTGAGCTCCTACGAGCAGTACTTC. This is translated as CASSLASKVSSYEQYF. The reference TRBV5-6 and TRBJ2-7 proteins fill in what lies around the CDR3, so the full variable domain reads DAGVTQSPTHLIKTRGQQVTLRCSPKSGHDTVSWYQQALGQGPQFIFQYYEEEERQRGNFPDRFSGHQFPNYSSELNVNALLLGDSALYLCASSLASKVSSYEQYFGPGTRLTVT.